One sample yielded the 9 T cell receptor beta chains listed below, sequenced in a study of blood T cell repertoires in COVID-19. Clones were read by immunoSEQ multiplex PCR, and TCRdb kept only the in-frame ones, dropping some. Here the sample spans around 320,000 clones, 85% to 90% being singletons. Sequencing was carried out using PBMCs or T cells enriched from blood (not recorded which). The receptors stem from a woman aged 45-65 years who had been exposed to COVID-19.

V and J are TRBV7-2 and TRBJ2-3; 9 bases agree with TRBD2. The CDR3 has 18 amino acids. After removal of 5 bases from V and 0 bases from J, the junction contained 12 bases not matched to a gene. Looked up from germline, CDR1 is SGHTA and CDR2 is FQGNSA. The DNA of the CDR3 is TGTGCCAGCAGCGCCCCCCCTATAGCGGGGGCTAGCACAGATACGCAGTATTTT. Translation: CASSAPPIAGASTDTQYF.

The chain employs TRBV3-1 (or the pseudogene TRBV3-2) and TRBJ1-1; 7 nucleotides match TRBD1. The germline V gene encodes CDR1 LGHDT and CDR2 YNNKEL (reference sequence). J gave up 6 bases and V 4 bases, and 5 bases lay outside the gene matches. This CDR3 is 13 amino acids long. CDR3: CASSLQGEAEAFF. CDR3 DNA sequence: TGTGCCAGCAGCCTCCAGGGGGAGGCTGAAGCTTTCTTT.

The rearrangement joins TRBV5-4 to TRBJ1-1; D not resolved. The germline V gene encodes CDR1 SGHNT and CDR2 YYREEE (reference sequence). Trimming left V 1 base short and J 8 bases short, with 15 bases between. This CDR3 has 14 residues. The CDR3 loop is CASSLKTNGTEAFF. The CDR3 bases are TGTGCCAGCAGCTTGAAGACTAACGGAACGGAAGCTTTCTTT.

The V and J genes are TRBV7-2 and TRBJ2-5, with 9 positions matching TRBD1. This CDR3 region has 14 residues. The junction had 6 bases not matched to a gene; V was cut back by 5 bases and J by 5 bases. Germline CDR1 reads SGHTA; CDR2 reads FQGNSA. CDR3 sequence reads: CASSTWDREETQYF. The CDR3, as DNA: TGTGCCAGCAGCACTTGGGACAGGGAGGAGACCCAGTACTTC.

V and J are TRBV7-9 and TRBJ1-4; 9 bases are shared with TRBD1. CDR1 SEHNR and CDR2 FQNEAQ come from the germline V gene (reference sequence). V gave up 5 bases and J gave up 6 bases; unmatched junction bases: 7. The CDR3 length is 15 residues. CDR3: CASSQEDRGDEKLFF. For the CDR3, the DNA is TGTGCCAGCAGCCAAGAAGACAGGGGGGATGAAAAACTGTTTTTT. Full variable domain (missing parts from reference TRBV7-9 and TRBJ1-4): DTGVSQNPRHKITKRGQNVTFRCDPISEHNRLYWYRQTLGQGPEFLTYFQNEAQLEKSRLLSDRFSAERPKGSFSTLEIQRTEQGDSAMYLCASSQEDRGDEKLFFGSGTQLSVL.

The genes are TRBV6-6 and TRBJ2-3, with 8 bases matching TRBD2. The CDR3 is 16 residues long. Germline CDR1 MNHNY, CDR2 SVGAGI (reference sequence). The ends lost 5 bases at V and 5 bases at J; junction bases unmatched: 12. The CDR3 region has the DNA TGTGCCAGCAGTCGATCTTCGGGGGGGCGCGAAGATACGCAGTATTTT. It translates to CASSRSSGGREDTQYF.

The CDR3 DNA follows: TGTGCCAGCACCCCGGAGGCAGGGGTAACCGAGCAGTACTTC. Its protein is CASTPEAGVTEQYF. The chain combines TRBV7-9 with TRBJ2-7, with D tentatively TRBD1 (6 bases). CDR3 size: 14 residues. V dropped 7 bases and J dropped 6 bases, with 19 bases sitting between them. Germline assignment: CDR1 SEHNR and CDR2 FQNEAQ (reference sequence).

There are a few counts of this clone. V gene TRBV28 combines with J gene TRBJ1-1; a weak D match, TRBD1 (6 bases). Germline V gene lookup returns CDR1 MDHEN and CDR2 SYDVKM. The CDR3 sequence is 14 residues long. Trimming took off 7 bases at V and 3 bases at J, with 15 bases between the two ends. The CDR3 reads CASTSRGGYTEAFF. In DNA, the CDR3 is TGTGCCAGCACCAGTCGCGGGGGCTACACTGAAGCTTTCTTT.

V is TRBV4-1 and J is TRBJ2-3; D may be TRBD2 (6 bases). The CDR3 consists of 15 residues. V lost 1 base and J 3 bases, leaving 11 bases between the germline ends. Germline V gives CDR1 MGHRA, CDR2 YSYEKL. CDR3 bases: TGCGCCAGCAGCCAAGTTGGGGCGGGAACAGATACGCAGTATTTT. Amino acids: CASSQVGAGTDTQYF.